This passage covers 3 T cell receptor beta chains from one sample sequenced in a study of blood T cell repertoires in COVID-19. Profiling relied on immunoSEQ multiplex PCR, and the TCRdb table lists in-frame clones only, not all of them. The sample has roughly 110,000 clones, 84% seen once. The sample was peripheral blood. The receptors originated from a human donor in a cohort sampled during active COVID-19.

The chain is built from TRBV29-1 and TRBJ2-3, with D tentatively TRBD1 (5 bases). The germline gives CDR1 SQVTM, CDR2 ANQGSEA. Trimming cost V 3 bases and J 4 bases, with 17 bases left between them. The CDR3 extends over 15 amino acids. CDR3 nucleotides: TGCAGCGTTGAGGGGCAGGCCACCGGACCAGATACGCAGTATTTT. The encoded protein is CSVEGQATGPDTQYF.

The chain links TRBV30 to TRBJ1-3, with D unclear. The CDR3 runs to 13 residues. V shed 0 bases and J shed 6 bases, with 9 bases lying between them. Germline V lookup: CDR1 GTSNPN, CDR2 SVGIG (reference sequence). CDR3 region: CAWSVHNPNTIYF. The CDR3, as DNA: TGTGCCTGGAGTGTACATAATCCAAACACCATATATTTT.

This chain joins TRBV18 and TRBJ2-5; 8 positions match TRBD2. The germline V gene has CDR1 KGHSH and CDR2 LQKENI. The trim removed 2 bases at V and 5 bases at J, leaving 10 bases unmatched. The CDR3 runs to 16 residues. In nucleotides, the CDR3 is TGTGCCAGCTCACCATCTACGGGACTAGTCCAGGAGACCCAGTACTTC. Its translation is CASSPSTGLVQETQYF.